The present T cell receptor (beta chain) was sequenced within a study of shared clonotypes between healthy human individuals. Whole-study context: Used for every donor were three CD4 naive, three CD4 memory, two CD8 naive and one CD8 memory plate.

Each sample came from a Caucasian adult donor living in Nashville, Tennessee. The run depth of the assay was deep. Each sorted subset replicate got 200 ng genomic DNA, about 33,000 genomes. The repertoire was sequenced with immunoSEQ multiplex PCR; TCRdb's copy has only in-frame clones and lacks some. The sample lists about 2.4 million clones, over 85% seen once, with approximately 0.35% in the top ten. The receptor's source is a man aged 18 to 29 in good health. Some clones in this sample may be carry-over from other donors' samples. Source material: naive CD4+ T cells from PBMCs. Subset specified: CD45RA+ positively selected.

The CDR3 nucleotides are TGCGCCAGCAGCTTGGTAGGCAATGAGGGGACTGAAGCTTTCTTT. Translation: CASSLVGNEGTEAFF. The genes are TRBV5-1 and TRBJ1-1, with D maybe TRBD1 (5 bases). Trimming cost V 0 bases and J 5 bases, with 14 bases left between them. The CDR3 spans 15 residues. Germline V gene lookup returns CDR1 SGHRS and CDR2 YFSETQ.